The clone carrying this TCR beta chain was detected ten times or more. The antigen is undetermined. This CDR3 is 17 amino acids long. Trimming at V came to 0 bases and at J to 6 bases, leaving 10 bases not matched to a gene. CDR1 WNHNN and CDR2 SYGVQD come from the germline V gene (reference sequence). This specimen belongs to a study of neurological immune-mediated disorders. Study-wide findings and caveats: The absence of any CDR3 amino acid sequence shared by expanded clones across subjects suggests that repertoires were private in all groups.

The cDNA came from 5'RACE, which used 10-nucleotide random UMIs. Over 190 million TCR-beta sequences (from 15-18 subjects) were yielded by each sequencing run. In TCRdb, the 5' RACE reads were re-called with MiXCR into one record per CDR3 protein. The sample includes some 15,000 distinct CDR3 sequences, roughly 3.2% of them seen just once. This clonotype was obtained from a middle-aged woman in good health. The chain combines TRBV10-1 with TRBJ2-1, with 8 bases matching TRBD2. Sequencing was carried out using CD8+ T cells from blood. The CDR3 loop reads CASSESWRSGTPNEQFF. As DNA, the CDR3 is TGCGCCAGCAGTGAGTCATGGCGTAGCGGGACACCCAATGAGCAGTTCTTC.